The 7 T cell receptor beta chains given below trace back to one sample, sequenced in a study of T cell repertoires in cytomegalovirus infection. TCRdb re-derived calls from the reads in MiXCR, one entry per CDR3 protein. Of 100,000 to 120,000 distinct CDR3 sequences listed, over 30% are singletons. These receptors have no identified antigens. The sequencing here drew on CD8+ T cells from cultured PBMCs, taken from culture after CMV antigen stimulation. The receptor source for this set is a human donor in good health (CMV status not recorded). Some clones in this sample may be carry-over from other donors' samples.

This clonotype showed up just a few times. The rearrangement joins TRBV12-3 or TRBV12-4 to TRBJ2-1; D possibly matches TRBD1 or TRBD2 (5 bases each). CDR3 length equals 17 residues. Trimming shortened V by 3 bases and J by 4 bases, and 19 bases separated the two germline ends. CDR3 DNA sequence: TGTGCCAGCAGTTTCTTCCCTAGCTGGGACGGGTACAATGAGCAGTTCTTC. Its protein product is CASSFFPSWDGYNEQFF.

This clonotype was seen a single time. The junction shows a germline mismatch at one end, possibly a read error. The chain carries TRBV7-6 and TRBJ1-3; a weak D match, TRBD1 (5 bases). Germline values: CDR1 SGHVS, CDR2 FNYEAQ. This CDR3 is 16 amino acids long. The CDR3 DNA reads as TGTGCCAGCACCTTAGGCCCGGGGACTTCCCTAGAGCCATATAATTTT. Translated: CASTLGPGTSLEPYNF.

This clonotype came up many times. This chain's CDR3 is CASSDLAGGLENEQFF. The CDR3 coding sequence is TGTGCCAGCAGCGATCTAGCGGGGGGGTTGGAAAATGAGCAGTTCTTC. The rearrangement uses TRBV7-6 and TRBJ2-1, with 12 bases lining up with TRBD2. Germline CDR1 SGHVS, CDR2 FNYEAQ. The CDR3 has 16 amino acids. J was trimmed by 7 bases and V by 5 bases; bases with no gene match: 9. Together with reference TRBV7-6 and TRBJ2-1, the CDR3 gives the full variable domain: GAGVSQSPRYKVTKRGQDVALRCDPISGHVSLYWYRQALGQGPEFLTYFNYEAQQDKSGLPNDRFSAERPEGSISTLTIQRTEQRDSAMYRCASSDLAGGLENEQFFGPGTRLTVL.

This chain's CDR3 is CASSGGSNYGYTF. Here the CDR3 DNA reads TGTGCCAGCAGCGGCGGCAGTAACTATGGCTACACCTTC. V and J are TRBV7-9 and TRBJ1-2, with D uncertain. From germline, CDR1 is SEHNR and CDR2 FQNEAQ (reference sequence). Trimming removed 5 bases at V and 1 base at J, with 8 bases between. The CDR3 consists of 13 residues. Based on the CDR3 plus reference TRBV7-9 and TRBJ1-2, the full variable domain is DTGVSQNPRHKITKRGQNVTFRCDPISEHNRLYWYRQTLGQGPEFLTYFQNEAQLEKSRLLSDRFSAERPKGSFSTLEIQRTEQGDSAMYLCASSGGSNYGYTFGSGTRLTVV.

The CDR3 sequence: CASSPTSGGNNEQFF. CDR3 nucleotides: TGTGCCAGCAGCCCAACTAGCGGGGGTAACAATGAGCAGTTCTTC. The V and J genes are TRBV7-6 and TRBJ2-1; 11 bases agree with TRBD2. Germline-derived CDR1 and CDR2 are SGHVS and FNYEAQ. The CDR3 extends over 15 amino acids. Trimming cost V 5 bases and J 5 bases; bases outside gene matches: 5.

The CDR3 reads CASSPTRVKGRLNTEAFF. Written as DNA, the CDR3 is TGTGCCAGCAGCCCTACTCGGGTGAAGGGCCGCCTTAACACTGAAGCTTTCTTT. V gene TRBV7-9 combines with J gene TRBJ1-1; D is undetermined. From germline, CDR1 is SEHNR and CDR2 FQNEAQ (reference sequence). V dropped 5 bases and J dropped 2 bases, with 24 bases sitting between them. This CDR3 region has 18 residues.

This clonotype was seen more than once but under ten times. This sequence joins TRBV7-8 and TRBJ2-7; 7 bases fit TRBD1. Germline CDR1 reads SGHVS; CDR2 reads FQNEAQ. Trimming removed 6 bases from V and 6 bases from J; junction bases left unmatched: 11. The CDR3 runs to 14 residues. The CDR3 spells CASSSITGDGEQYF. The DNA of the CDR3 is TGTGCCAGCAGTAGTATCACAGGGGACGGCGAGCAGTACTTC.